Sequencing of this TCR beta chain was carried out in a study of T cells in Graves' hyperthyroidism and ophthalmopathy. There were TCR beta CDR3 regions amplified from RNA transcripts. TCR CDR3 underwent first-round RT-PCR with the HTBI primer set. TCRdb independently ran MiXCR on the multiplex PCR reads; one entry per CDR3 protein. The profile shows under 130,000 distinct CDR3 sequences, about half of them singletons. Hyperthyroidism had been newly diagnosed in patients aged 18 to 65, and its duration was under 2 months. Not enrolled were patients with uncontrolled infection, other autoimmune disease, pregnancy or lactation. From 9 to 10 ml of fresh peripheral blood, PBMCs were isolated. Study-level points and caveats: Using 13 V-J features, a model discriminated ophthalmopathy from stable hyperthyroidism.

This clonotype was detected ten times or more. Its target is not known. The V gene end was trimmed by 6 bases and the J gene end by 0 bases; junction bases not matched to a gene: 3. The CDR3 is 15 amino acids. Material: blood. This clonotype originated in a man in his forties with Graves' hyperthyroidism. The chain couples TRBV12-3 or TRBV12-4 to TRBJ1-3, with TRBD1 matching over 9 bases. The CDR3 region has the DNA TGTGCCAGCAGACAGGGGGCCATCTCTGGAAACACCATATATTTT. Translating it yields CASRQGAISGNTIYF.